What follows are 30 T cell receptor beta chains derived from one specimen sequenced in a study of CD4+ T cells in melanoma. Sequencing was performed with immunoSEQ multiplex PCR; in TCRdb, only in-frame clones are kept and a portion is missing. This sample has 15,000 or so clones, with approximately 63% found just once. Sequencing used cells from a culture (not recorded whether cultured in vitro). The receptors were sampled from a human donor with melanoma.

The chain carries TRBV5-6 and TRBJ1-1; 9 bases are a match to TRBD1. Trimming at V came to 3 bases and at J to 6 bases, leaving 6 bases not matched to a gene. Per germline, CDR1 SGHDT and CDR2 YYEEEE. CDR3 length equals 14 residues. CDR3 residues: CASSSRDRVPEAFF. The CDR3 bases are TGTGCCAGCAGCTCCCGGGACAGGGTACCTGAAGCTTTCTTT.

The genes are TRBV5-1 and TRBJ1-2; D is undetermined. Germline V gene lookup returns CDR1 SGHRS and CDR2 YFSETQ. V was pared by 3 bases and J by 4 bases, with 19 bases between. The CDR3 extends over 16 amino acids. DNA for the CDR3: TGCGCCAGCAGCTCCAGCGGATCCGATCCGGTCTATGGCTACACCTTC. It yields the protein CASSSSGSDPVYGYTF.

V usage is TRBV19 and J usage is TRBJ2-1; a weak D match, TRBD1 (5 bases). Between the trimmed V and J ends, which lost 3 bases and 4 bases, there was a span of 16 bases. The V gene's germline CDR1 is LNHDA and CDR2 SQIVND (reference sequence). The CDR3 consists of 16 residues. CDR3: CASSMRPGFPYNEQFF. The CDR3 DNA reads as TGTGCCAGTAGTATGAGACCAGGGTTCCCTTACAATGAGCAGTTCTTC.

This clone was seen only once. J is TRBJ1-5 and V is TRBV6-1; 7 bases align to TRBD1. The CDR3 runs 15 residues. J gave up 4 bases and V 5 bases, and 8 bases lay outside the gene matches. The V gene's germline CDR1 is MNHNS and CDR2 SASEGT. As DNA, the CDR3 is TGTGCCAGCAGTCCCCACAGGGGTGTAAATCAGCCCCAGCATTTT. Translating it yields CASSPHRGVNQPQHF.

Here the CDR3 reads CASSDAGPYGYTF. The DNA of the CDR3 is TGTGCCAGCAGTGACGCAGGGCCCTATGGCTACACCTTC. The rearrangement joins TRBV6-4 to TRBJ1-2, with D possibly being TRBD1 (5 bases). The CDR3 covers 13 residues. V was pared by 2 bases and J by 4 bases, with 8 bases between. In germline, CDR1 is MRHNA, CDR2 SNTAGT.

In its sample, this clone was seen a few times. V and J are TRBV9 and TRBJ1-4; 7 bases line up with TRBD1. This CDR3 comprises 15 residues. J lost 10 bases, V lost 4 bases, and 13 bases had no gene match. The germline V gene has CDR1 SGDLS and CDR2 YYNGEE. The CDR3 DNA reads as TGTGCCAGCAGCCCACAGGGACAGCCGGGCGGAAAACTGTTTTTT. This translates into CASSPQGQPGGKLFF.

V is TRBV5-1 and J is TRBJ2-1; weak D call: TRBD2 (6 bases). The germline V gene has CDR1 SGHRS and CDR2 YFSETQ. This CDR3 region has 15 residues. V dropped 2 bases and J dropped 7 bases, with 16 bases sitting between them. The chain's CDR3 is CASSLTGAGRNEQFF. CDR3 DNA sequence: TGCGCCAGCAGCTTAACCGGGGCGGGGAGGAATGAGCAGTTCTTC.

This chain links TRBV6-1 with TRBJ1-2; D is ambiguous. V lost 8 bases to trimming and J lost 4 bases, with 8 bases between them. The germline V gene has CDR1 MNHNS and CDR2 SASEGT. The CDR3 runs to 11 residues. CDR3 in amino acids: CASARPYGYTF. The CDR3 DNA reads TGTGCCAGCGCCCGACCCTATGGCTACACCTTC.

By its share, this clone is hyperexpanded. This sequence joins TRBV7-8 and TRBJ1-2, with D unresolved. V lost 3 bases to trimming and J lost 0 bases, with 5 bases between them. CDR3 length: 13 amino acids. Germline CDR1 SGHVS, CDR2 FQNEAQ. The CDR3 sequence: CASSFLANYGYTF. The CDR3 DNA reads TGTGCCAGCAGCTTTTTGGCTAACTATGGCTACACCTTC. Together with reference TRBV7-8 and TRBJ1-2, the CDR3 gives the full variable domain: GAGVSQSPRYKVAKRGQDVALRCDPISGHVSLFWYQQALGQGPEFLTYFQNEAQLDKSGLPSDRFFAERPEGSVSTLKIQRTQQEDSAVYLCASSFLANYGYTFGSGTRLTVV.

As for this clone: Other DNA sequences in the sample encode the same CDR3. J is TRBJ2-7 and V is TRBV29-1; 10 bases fit TRBD1. The ends lost 6 bases at V and 5 bases at J; junction bases unmatched: 10. Germline V CDR1 and CDR2: SQVTM, ANQGSEA. The CDR3 sequence is 14 residues long. The CDR3 coding sequence is TGCAGCGTCCTCGGGGGGACAGGGGTGGACGAGCAGTACTTC. This encodes CSVLGGTGVDEQYF.

V usage is TRBV5-1 and J usage is TRBJ2-7; 9 nucleotides line up with TRBD1. CDR3 length: 14 amino acids. The germline gives CDR1 SGHRS, CDR2 YFSETQ. V dropped 4 bases and J dropped 3; count of bases not matched to a gene: 5. The CDR3 sequence: CASSETGGNYEQYF. The DNA of the CDR3 is TGCGCCAGCAGCGAGACAGGGGGAAACTACGAGCAGTACTTC. Full variable domain (remainder filled in from reference TRBV5-1 and TRBJ2-7): KAGVTQTPRYLIKTRGQQVTLSCSPISGHRSVSWYQQTPGQGLQFLFEYFSETQRNKGNFPGRFSGRQFSNSRSEMNVSTLELGDSALYLCASSETGGNYEQYFGPGTRLTVT.

This chain links TRBV7-8 with TRBJ1-1, with D unresolved. Looked up from germline, CDR1 is SGHVS and CDR2 is FQNEAQ. V lost 2 bases to trimming and J lost 6 bases, with 10 bases between them. This CDR3 comprises 13 residues. This CDR3 is CASSLRMDSEAFF. In nucleotides, the CDR3 is TGTGCCAGCAGCTTAAGGATGGACTCTGAAGCTTTCTTT.

The gene calls are TRBV5-1 and TRBJ2-5; TRBD1 aligns across 8 bases. Trimming removed 0 bases from V and 11 bases from J; junction bases left unmatched: 15. CDR1 is SGHRS, CDR2 YFSETQ, per germline. This CDR3 is 16 amino acids long. CDR3 region: CASSLGTGLIPTGQYF. CDR3 nucleotides: TGCGCCAGCAGCTTGGGGACAGGGTTGATACCGACTGGGCAGTACTTC. Drawing the rest from reference TRBV5-1 and TRBJ2-5, the complete variable domain is KAGVTQTPRYLIKTRGQQVTLSCSPISGHRSVSWYQQTPGQGLQFLFEYFSETQRNKGNFPGRFSGRQFSNSRSEMNVSTLELGDSALYLCASSLGTGLIPTGQYFGPGTRLLVL.

This clone was detected only a few times. The chain has TRBV7-8 and TRBJ2-7; 10 bases agree with TRBD2. CDR1 is SGHVS, CDR2 FQNEAQ, per germline. The CDR3 loop spans 16 amino acids. The V segment lost 5 bases and the J segment 5 bases; nucleotides outside the gene matches: 12. CDR3 sequence (DNA): TGTGCCAGCAGCCGCGGGCTAGCGGGGGTCTATGACGAGCAGTACTTC. Translated: CASSRGLAGVYDEQYF. The entire variable domain, with the rest obtained from reference TRBV7-8 and TRBJ2-7, is as follows: GAGVSQSPRYKVAKRGQDVALRCDPISGHVSLFWYQQALGQGPEFLTYFQNEAQLDKSGLPSDRFFAERPEGSVSTLKIQRTQQEDSAVYLCASSRGLAGVYDEQYFGPGTRLTVT.

The J gene is TRBJ1-3, the V gene TRBV5-1; the match to TRBD1 covers 7 bases. Trimming took 5 bases from V and 8 from J; bases not matched to a gene: 10. Per the germline V gene, CDR1 is SGHRS and CDR2 is YFSETQ. The CDR3 extends over 14 amino acids. DNA of the CDR3: TGCGCCAGCAGTCCAACAGGGGATGGGTACACCATATATTTT. Translation gives CASSPTGDGYTIYF.

V and J are TRBV6-6 and TRBJ2-5; 7 positions agree with TRBD2. This CDR3 spans 14 amino acids. Unmatched junction bases numbered 6, after V lost 3 bases and J lost 5 bases. Germline assignment: CDR1 MNHNY and CDR2 SVGAGI (reference sequence). In DNA form, the CDR3 reads TGTGCCAGCAGTTATCCGGGAGGTGGGGAGACCCAGTACTTC. Translation: CASSYPGGGETQYF.

The V and J genes are TRBV19 and TRBJ2-3, with 8 bases lining up with TRBD2. CDR3 length: 15 amino acids. The germline V gene has CDR1 LNHDA and CDR2 SQIVND (reference sequence). The V gene end was trimmed by 3 bases and the J gene end by 1 base; junction bases not matched to a gene: 3. Here the CDR3 DNA reads TGTGCCAGTAGTATTCAAGCGGGGGGCACAGATACGCAGTATTTT. The encoded protein is CASSIQAGGTDTQYF.

The CDR3 protein is CASSLRGTGVGDTQYF. CDR3 DNA sequence: TGTGCCAGCAGCTTACGGGGAACAGGGGTAGGAGATACGCAGTATTTT. The rearrangement uses TRBV5-5 and TRBJ2-3; the match to TRBD1 covers 7 bases. Germline trimming cut 2 bases from V and 5 bases from J; bases unmatched to any gene: 11. The germline V gene encodes CDR1 SGHKS and CDR2 YYEKEE (reference sequence). The CDR3 runs 16 residues.

The chain is built from TRBV4-2 and TRBJ2-1; 12 nucleotides match TRBD2. The CDR3 spans 22 residues. CDR1 LGHNA and CDR2 YNFKEQ come from the germline V gene. Trimming took 3 bases from V and 0 from J; bases not matched to a gene: 18. The CDR3 nucleotides are TGTGCCAGCAGCCACCAAGCAGTACTACTAGCGGGGGGCCTCAACTCCTACAATGAGCAGTTCTTC. The encoded protein is CASSHQAVLLAGGLNSYNEQFF.

Only a few counts were recorded for this clone. The chain combines TRBV18 with TRBJ2-1; D possibly corresponds to TRBD1 (6 bases). V shed 2 bases and J shed 5 bases, with 7 bases lying between them. This CDR3 comprises 13 residues. The germline gives CDR1 KGHSH, CDR2 LQKENI. The CDR3 region is CASSPGGHNEQFF. As DNA, the CDR3 is TGTGCCAGCTCACCAGGGGGCCACAATGAGCAGTTCTTC.

V usage is TRBV7-9 and J usage is TRBJ1-5; D is unclear. The CDR3 extends over 13 amino acids. The V end was cut by 6 bases, the J end by 3 bases, with 9 bases between. Germline V gene data show CDR1 as SEHNR and CDR2 as FQNEAQ (reference sequence). This CDR3 is CASRRGNNQPQHF. The CDR3 DNA follows: TGTGCCAGCAGACGTGGTAACAATCAGCCCCAGCATTTT.

The chain combines TRBV6-1 with TRBJ1-2; 9 nucleotides line up with TRBD1. The CDR3 loop spans 15 amino acids. V shed 4 bases and J 3 bases; nucleotides not matched to a gene: 6. The germline V gene encodes CDR1 MNHNS and CDR2 SASEGT. CDR3 loop: CASSGTGDPDYGYTF. The CDR3 DNA reads TGTGCCAGCAGTGGGACAGGGGATCCGGACTATGGCTACACCTTC.

This chain links TRBV11-2 with TRBJ1-1; the D is unclear. Germline V gives CDR1 SGHAT, CDR2 FQNNGV. V was shortened by 5 bases and J by 0 bases, with 10 bases between the two germline ends. The CDR3 sequence is 14 residues long. DNA of the CDR3: TGTGCCAGCAGCGTAACCTCAGTGAACACTGAAGCTTTCTTT. Protein: CASSVTSVNTEAFF.

In its sample, this clone was seen a few times. The rearrangement links TRBV18 to TRBJ1-2; D not resolved. Trimming took 5 bases from V and 2 from J, leaving 12 bases between them. Germline V gives CDR1 KGHSH, CDR2 LQKENI. This CDR3 region has 14 residues. The CDR3 region has the DNA TGTGCCAGCTCAGTCCTAGGGCGAAACTATGGCTACACCTTC. It translates to CASSVLGRNYGYTF. Full variable domain (rest looked up from reference TRBV18 and TRBJ1-2): NAGVMQNPRHLVRRRGQEARLRCSPMKGHSHVYWYRQLPEEGLKFMVYLQKENIIDESGMPKERFSAEFPKEGPSILRIQQVVRGDSAAYFCASSVLGRNYGYTFGSGTRLTVV.

This clone has more than one count but fewer than ten. The CDR3 DNA is TGTGCCAGTAGTATCGGCAGGGGCCTTAACTATGGCTACACCTTC. Its protein is CASSIGRGLNYGYTF. V and J are TRBV19 and TRBJ1-2, with a possible D match to TRBD1 (6 bases). The germline V and J ends were trimmed by 3 bases and 1 base, with 12 bases remaining between them. This CDR3 comprises 15 residues. Germline V gene lookup returns CDR1 LNHDA and CDR2 SQIVND (reference sequence).

This clone has only a few counts. The gene calls are TRBV6-1 and TRBJ1-2, with D perhaps TRBD1 (5 bases). V shed 6 bases and J shed 7 bases, with 15 bases lying between them. Germline CDR1 and CDR2: MNHNS and SASEGT. CDR3 length: 13 amino acids. The CDR3 bases are TGTGCCAGCAGACCGAGGGGCCTCCTTGGCTACACCTTC. Its translation: CASRPRGLLGYTF.

The CDR3 sequence is CASSLGMGGGQETQYF. CDR3 bases: TGTGCCAGCAGCTTGGGTATGGGCGGGGGCCAAGAGACCCAGTACTTC. The V call is TRBV5-4, the J call TRBJ2-5; 7 bases are a match to TRBD2. Germline V gives CDR1 SGHNT, CDR2 YYREEE (reference sequence). The V segment lost 0 bases and the J segment 1 base; nucleotides outside the gene matches: 6. CDR3 length: 16 amino acids. Using reference TRBV5-4 and TRBJ2-5 for the parts outside the CDR3, the full variable domain is ETGVTQSPTHLIKTRGQQVTLRCSSQSGHNTVSWYQQALGQGPQFIFQYYREEENGRGNFPPRFSGLQFPNYSSELNVNALELDDSALYLCASSLGMGGGQETQYFGPGTRLLVL.

V and J are TRBV6-5 and TRBJ2-1; D is perhaps TRBD2 (6 bases). The V gene's germline CDR1 is MNHEY and CDR2 SVGAGI. The ends were cut back, 4 bases at V and 0 bases at J, with 7 bases in the middle. CDR3 length: 14 amino acids. CDR3 in DNA: TGTGCCAGCAGTTCGGGGGACTCCTACAATGAGCAGTTCTTC. As protein: CASSSGDSYNEQFF.

The gene calls are TRBV2 and TRBJ2-1; tentative D call: TRBD2 (6 bases). V was trimmed by 10 bases and J by 12 bases, leaving 13 bases between them. The V gene's germline CDR1 is SNHLY and CDR2 FYNNEI. CDR3 length equals 10 residues. The CDR3 sequence is CATDNGGQFF. The DNA of the CDR3 is TGTGCCACCGACAACGGGGGGCAGTTCTTC.

This sequence joins TRBV4-2 and TRBJ1-1, with D unresolved. CDR1 is LGHNA and CDR2 is YNFKEQ in the germline V gene. The CDR3 runs to 14 residues. Trimming stripped 5 bases from V and 6 bases from J, with 16 bases between. CDR3 sequence (DNA): TGTGCCAGCAGCTTGGCCCGGGGTGTCCCTGAAGCTTTCTTT. Its translation is CASSLARGVPEAFF.